The clone carrying this TCR beta chain came up a few times. Its antigen is unidentified. TCRdb fed the reads into MiXCR, producing one record per CDR3 protein. The data hold 350,000 to 450,000 distinct CDR3 sequences, with 15% to 20% observed a single time. The source of the sample is a study of T cell repertoires in cytomegalovirus infection. Study as a whole: CMV infection and matching HLA type were both indicated by public TCR beta signatures. Study conclusions and caveats: Totalled public TCR beta family frequency picked out people who carried CMV plus the relevant HLA. Dominating the ex vivo response were HLA-C-restricted CMV-specific TCR beta clonotypes.

From germline, CDR1 is MNHEY and CDR2 SVGEGT. V gave up 6 bases and J gave up 6 bases; unmatched junction bases: 11. The CDR3 has 15 residues. This TCR derives from a human donor in good health (CMV status not recorded). Some clones in this sample may be carry-over from other donors' samples. The V call is TRBV6-2 or TRBV6-3, the J call TRBJ2-1, with TRBD2 matching over 7 bases. Sequencing was done on a sample of PBMCs. DNA of the CDR3: TGTGCCAGCAGACCCTCGGGACTACGGATCAATGAGCAGTTCTTC. It translates to CASRPSGLRINEQFF.